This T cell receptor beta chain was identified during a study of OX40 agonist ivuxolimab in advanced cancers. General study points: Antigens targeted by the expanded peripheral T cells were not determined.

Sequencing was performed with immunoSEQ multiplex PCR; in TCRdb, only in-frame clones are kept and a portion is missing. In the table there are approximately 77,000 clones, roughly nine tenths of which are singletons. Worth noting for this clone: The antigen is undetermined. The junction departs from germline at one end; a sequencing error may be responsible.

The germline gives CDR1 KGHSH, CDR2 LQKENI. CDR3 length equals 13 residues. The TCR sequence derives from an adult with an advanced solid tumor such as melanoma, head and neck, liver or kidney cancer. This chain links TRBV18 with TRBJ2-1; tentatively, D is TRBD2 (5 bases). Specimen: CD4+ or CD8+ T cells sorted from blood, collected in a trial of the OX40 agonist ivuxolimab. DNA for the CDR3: TGTGCCAGCTCCCCACGGACTCCCAATGAGCAGTTCTTC. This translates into CASSPRTPNEQFF.